These T cell receptor beta chains were read from a single sample in a study of patients and donors after allogeneic stem cell transplantation. TCRdb reprocessed the RT-PCR reads with MiXCR, giving one entry per CDR3 protein. The top ten clones hold under 14% of a sample with approximately 200,000 distinct CDR3 sequences, roughly 38% of them seen once. Source material: blood, either unsorted or a sorted T cell fraction (not recorded which). The receptors derive from a human donor who was either an allogeneic HSCT recipient or a stem cell or donor lymphocyte infusion donor (not recorded which). It is not recorded whose cells these are; they may come from a transplant donor. Each CDR3 is given with its conserved first and last residue. Fields, in order: CDR3 protein, CDR3 DNA, J gene, clone size, D gene, V gene. A D gene is named only where the DNA matches it firmly. Rows may omit the clone size; those that give it use once, few, many or a size class.

CDR3: CASSLGTDSNQPQHF
DNA: TGTGCCAGCAGCTTGGGGACGGATAGCAATCAGCCCCAGCATTTT
J: TRBJ1-5
size: few
D: -
V: TRBV5-8

CDR3: CASSQKRAYGYTF
DNA: TGTGCCAGCAGCCAGAAACGGGCCTATGGCTACACCTTC
J: TRBJ1-2
size: -
D: -
V: TRBV3-1

CDR3: CSARLIRDEQFF
DNA: TGCAGTGCTAGGTTAATTAGAGATGAGCAGTTCTTC
J: TRBJ2-1
size: -
D: -
V: TRBV20-1

CDR3: CASSYEQPYEQYF
DNA: TGTGCCAGCAGTTACGAGCAGCCCTACGAGCAGTACTTC
J: TRBJ2-7
size: once
D: -
V: TRBV6-6

CDR3: CASSQSYRGSPLHF
DNA: TGTGCCAGCAGCCAAAGCTACAGGGGGAGCCCCCTCCACTTT
J: TRBJ1-6
size: -
D: TRBD1
V: TRBV3-1

CDR3: CSARPPSQLGYGYTF
DNA: TGCAGTGCTAGACCTCCCTCCCAGCTGGGATATGGCTACACCTTC
J: TRBJ1-2
size: many
D: -
V: TRBV20-1

CDR3: CASSTTGPSNQPQHF
DNA: TGTGCCAGCAGTACTACAGGGCCCAGCAATCAGCCCCAGCATTTT
J: TRBJ1-5
size: -
D: -
V: TRBV6-6

CDR3: CSAQGLQGGNQPQHF
DNA: TGCAGTGCGCAGGGACTGCAGGGGGGCAATCAGCCCCAGCATTTT
J: TRBJ1-5
size: -
D: TRBD1
V: TRBV20-1

CDR3: CSARQGGWDNEQFF
DNA: TGCAGTGCTAGACAGGGGGGCTGGGACAATGAGCAGTTCTTC
J: TRBJ2-1
size: -
D: -
V: TRBV20-1

CDR3: CASSDTGVGYEQYF
DNA: TGTGCCAGCAGTGACACAGGGGTCGGGTACGAGCAGTACTTC
J: TRBJ2-7
size: -
D: TRBD1
V: TRBV28

CDR3: CASSLMANTGELFF
DNA: TGTGCCAGCAGTTTAATGGCGAACACCGGGGAGCTGTTTTTT
J: TRBJ2-2
size: few
D: -
V: TRBV12-3/TRBV12-4

CDR3: CASRGGRGLYYGYTF
DNA: TGTGCCAGCAGAGGGGGCAGGGGGCTCTACTATGGCTACACCTTC
J: TRBJ1-2
size: -
D: TRBD1
V: TRBV27

CDR3: CASSETGGRETQYF
DNA: TGTGCCAGCAGTGAAACGGGGGGCAGAGAGACCCAGTACTTC
J: TRBJ2-5
size: -
D: -
V: TRBV6-1

CDR3: CASSLSQPPGNQPQHF
DNA: TGTGCCAGCAGTTTATCCCAGCCCCCAGGCAATCAGCCCCAGCATTTT
J: TRBJ1-5
size: -
D: -
V: TRBV27

CDR3: CASSFSRGQETQYF
DNA: TGCGCCAGCAGCTTCTCGCGGGGACAAGAGACCCAGTACTTC
J: TRBJ2-5
size: -
D: -
V: TRBV4-3

CDR3: CASNRKGGDGQPQHF
DNA: TGTGCCAGCAACCGAAAAGGCGGGGACGGTCAGCCCCAGCATTTT
J: TRBJ1-5
size: few
D: -
V: TRBV6-6

CDR3: CASSQGQAAREAFF
DNA: TGCGCCAGCAGCCAGGGACAGGCCGCCCGTGAAGCTTTCTTT
J: TRBJ1-1
size: few
D: TRBD1
V: TRBV5-1

CDR3: CASSLNGPREAFF
DNA: TGTGCCAGCAGTTTGAATGGACCCCGTGAAGCTTTCTTT
J: TRBJ1-1
size: few
D: -
V: TRBV12-3/TRBV12-4

CDR3: CASSPLTGRDTQYF
DNA: TGTGCCAGCAGCCCCCTGACAGGGAGGGATACGCAGTATTTT
J: TRBJ2-3
size: few
D: -
V: TRBV7-9

CDR3: CATWNANTGELFF
DNA: TGTGCCACCTGGAACGCGAACACCGGGGAGCTGTTTTTT
J: TRBJ2-2
size: -
D: -
V: TRBV28

CDR3: CASSLWTGRDEQYF
DNA: TGTGCCAGCAGTTTGTGGACAGGAAGGGACGAGCAGTACTTC
J: TRBJ2-7
size: -
D: TRBD1
V: TRBV12-3/TRBV12-4

CDR3: CASSVQGKTDTQYF
DNA: TGTGCCAGCAGCGTACAGGGAAAAACAGATACGCAGTATTTT
J: TRBJ2-3
size: few
D: -
V: TRBV9

CDR3: CASSLEGHDYGYTF
DNA: TGTGCCAGCAGCTTGGAGGGACATGACTATGGCTACACCTTC
J: TRBJ1-2
size: few
D: -
V: TRBV5-5

CDR3: CATSDAGSSQPQHF
DNA: TGTGCCACCAGTGATGCGGGGAGCAGTCAGCCCCAGCATTTT
J: TRBJ1-5
size: few
D: -
V: TRBV24-1

CDR3: CASSSTSGGTYNEQFF
DNA: TGTGCCAGCAGCTCCACTAGCGGGGGAACCTACAATGAGCAGTTCTTC
J: TRBJ2-1
size: few
D: TRBD2
V: TRBV7-3

CDR3: CASSSSDRGGTEAFF
DNA: TGTGCCAGCAGTTCCTCCGACAGGGGTGGGACTGAAGCTTTCTTT
J: TRBJ1-1
size: -
D: TRBD1
V: TRBV6-6

CDR3: CATRTGGPDTQYF
DNA: TGTGCCACCCGGACGGGGGGCCCAGATACGCAGTATTTT
J: TRBJ2-3
size: -
D: -
V: TRBV28

CDR3: CASSYRREDRDNEKLFF
DNA: TGTGCCAGCAGCTATCGACGGGAGGACAGGGATAATGAAAAACTGTTTTTT
J: TRBJ1-4
size: -
D: TRBD1
V: TRBV7-9

CDR3: CASRPKGSSYNEQFF
DNA: TGTGCCAGCAGGCCCAAGGGTAGCTCCTACAATGAGCAGTTCTTC
J: TRBJ2-1
size: -
D: -
V: TRBV7-2

CDR3: CASRPGGGNTIYF
DNA: TGTGCCAGCAGACCTGGTGGGGGAAACACCATATATTTT
J: TRBJ1-3
size: -
D: -
V: TRBV12-3/TRBV12-4

CDR3: CASRGTGSYEQYF
DNA: TGTGCCAGCAGGGGGACAGGGAGCTACGAGCAGTACTTC
J: TRBJ2-7
size: -
D: TRBD1
V: TRBV2

CDR3: CASSVGLNSPLHF
DNA: TGTGCCAGCAGCGTGGGCTTAAATTCACCCCTCCACTTT
J: TRBJ1-6
size: few
D: -
V: TRBV28

CDR3: CASSLAGRASPLHF
DNA: TGCGCCAGCAGCTTGGCTGGCAGGGCGTCTCCCCTCCACTTT
J: TRBJ1-6
size: -
D: -
V: TRBV5-1

CDR3: CASILEAGPLNTEAFF
DNA: TGTGCCAGCATCCTAGAGGCAGGGCCATTGAACACTGAAGCTTTCTTT
J: TRBJ1-1
size: few
D: -
V: TRBV12-3/TRBV12-4

CDR3: CASSSGQGRGDEQFF
DNA: TGTGCCAGCAGTTCCGGACAGGGTAGGGGCGATGAGCAGTTCTTC
J: TRBJ2-1
size: -
D: TRBD1
V: TRBV28

CDR3: CASSLVFPSTDIYGYTF
DNA: TGTGCCAGCAGCTTAGTTTTCCCGTCTACAGACATCTATGGCTACACCTTC
J: TRBJ1-2
size: -
D: -
V: TRBV7-2

CDR3: CSASRASGANVLTF
DNA: TGCAGTGCTTCCCGGGCCTCTGGGGCCAACGTCCTGACTTTC
J: TRBJ2-6
size: -
D: -
V: TRBV20-1

CDR3: CASSTDKEGGELFF
DNA: TGCGCCAGCAGCACGGACAAAGAGGGCGGGGAGCTGTTTTTT
J: TRBJ2-2
size: -
D: -
V: TRBV5-1

CDR3: CASSYPLRTSTDTQYF
DNA: TGTGCCAGCAGTTACCCCCTAAGGACTAGCACAGATACGCAGTATTTT
J: TRBJ2-3
size: -
D: -
V: TRBV6-6

CDR3: CSAVDAGTAALTDTQYF
DNA: TGCAGTGCCGTTGACGCCGGGACCGCGGCCCTCACAGATACGCAGTATTTT
J: TRBJ2-3
size: -
D: -
V: TRBV20-1

CDR3: CASNLGQLAYEQYF
DNA: TGTGCCAGCAACTTGGGGCAGCTTGCCTACGAGCAGTACTTC
J: TRBJ2-7
size: -
D: -
V: TRBV6-1

CDR3: CASSESGALNTEAFF
DNA: TGTGCCAGCAGTGAATCGGGGGCTTTGAACACTGAAGCTTTCTTT
J: TRBJ1-1
size: -
D: -
V: TRBV25-1